This T cell receptor (beta chain) was sequenced in a study of blood T cell repertoires in COVID-19. The data were produced by immunoSEQ multiplex PCR, yet TCRdb's version contains in-frame clones alone and is incomplete. The sample gives approximately 210,000 clones, about nine tenths of which show up once; about 2.3% is in the top ten. Looked up from germline, CDR1 is SEHNR and CDR2 is FQNEAQ (reference sequence). CDR3 size: 14 residues. The V segment lost 5 bases and the J segment 4 bases; nucleotides outside the gene matches: 4. Sequencing was performed on PBMCs or T cells enriched from blood (not recorded which). The chain employs TRBV7-9 and TRBJ1-1, with 10 bases matching TRBD1. The sequence derives from a woman aged 25-40 years who had recovered from COVID-19. DNA for the CDR3: TGTGCCAGCAGCGGGAGGACAGGGGGCACTGAAGCTTTCTTT. This gives the protein CASSGRTGGTEAFF.